A single sample gave rise to the 2 T cell receptor beta chains below, sequenced in a study of technical replicates of blood from a few donors. Method: immunoSEQ multiplex PCR; TCRdb's copy keeps in-frame clones and lacks some. The sample has tens of thousands of clones, approximately 87% seen once. The specimen was PBMCs. The origin of the receptors is a human donor in good health. Some clones in this sample may be carry-over from other donors' samples.

The chain is built from TRBV4-1 and TRBJ1-3, with 8 bases lining up with TRBD1. CDR1 MGHRA and CDR2 YSYEKL come from the germline V gene. V dropped 2 bases and J dropped 7; count of bases not matched to a gene: 10. This CDR3 has 16 residues. This CDR3 is CASSQPQGGSGNTIYF. DNA of the CDR3: TGCGCCAGCAGCCAACCACAGGGGGGGAGCGGGAACACCATATATTTT.

In its sample, this clone was seen once. J is TRBJ2-5 and V is TRBV2; the D is unclear. V gave up 6 bases and J gave up 5 bases, with 10 bases separating them. This CDR3 region has 12 residues. CDR1 is SNHLY and CDR2 is FYNNEI in the germline V gene. Written as DNA, the CDR3 is TGTGCCAGCAGATCTGCACAGGAGACCCAGTACTTC. This encodes CASRSAQETQYF.